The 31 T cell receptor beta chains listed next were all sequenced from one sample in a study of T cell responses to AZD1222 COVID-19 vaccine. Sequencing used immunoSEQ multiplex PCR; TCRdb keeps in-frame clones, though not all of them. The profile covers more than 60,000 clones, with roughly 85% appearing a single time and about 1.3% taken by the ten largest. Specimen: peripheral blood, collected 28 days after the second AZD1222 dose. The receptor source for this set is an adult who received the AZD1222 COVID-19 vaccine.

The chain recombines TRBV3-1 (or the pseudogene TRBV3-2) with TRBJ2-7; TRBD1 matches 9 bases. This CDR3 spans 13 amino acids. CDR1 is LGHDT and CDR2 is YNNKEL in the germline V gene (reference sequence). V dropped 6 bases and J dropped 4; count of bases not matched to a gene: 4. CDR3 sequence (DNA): TGTGCCAGCAGTCGGGACAGGGAGTACGAGCAGTACTTC. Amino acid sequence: CASSRDREYEQYF.

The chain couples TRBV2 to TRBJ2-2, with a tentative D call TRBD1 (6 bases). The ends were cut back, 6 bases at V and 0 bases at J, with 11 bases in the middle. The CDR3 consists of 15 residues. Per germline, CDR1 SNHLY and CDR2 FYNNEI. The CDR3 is CASSGQFANTGELFF. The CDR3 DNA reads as TGTGCCAGCAGCGGACAGTTCGCGAACACCGGGGAGCTGTTTTTT.

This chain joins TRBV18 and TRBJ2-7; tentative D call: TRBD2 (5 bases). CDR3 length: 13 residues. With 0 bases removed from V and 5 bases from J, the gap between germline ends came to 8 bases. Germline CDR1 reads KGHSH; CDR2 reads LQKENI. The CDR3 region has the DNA TGTGCCAGCTCACCACCGACGGGAAACGAGCAGTACTTC. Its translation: CASSPPTGNEQYF.

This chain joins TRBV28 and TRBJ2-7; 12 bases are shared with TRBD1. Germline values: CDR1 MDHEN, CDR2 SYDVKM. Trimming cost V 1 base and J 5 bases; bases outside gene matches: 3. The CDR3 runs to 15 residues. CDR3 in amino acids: CASSLLGTGGHEQYF. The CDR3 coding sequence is TGTGCCAGCAGTTTATTGGGGACAGGGGGCCACGAGCAGTACTTC.

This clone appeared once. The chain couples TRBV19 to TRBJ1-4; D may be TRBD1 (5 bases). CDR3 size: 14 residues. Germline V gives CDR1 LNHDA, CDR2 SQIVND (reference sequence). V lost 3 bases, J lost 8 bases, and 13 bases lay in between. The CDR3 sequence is CASSIPRVGEKLFF. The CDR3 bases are TGTGCCAGTAGTATTCCCAGGGTAGGCGAAAAACTGTTTTTT.

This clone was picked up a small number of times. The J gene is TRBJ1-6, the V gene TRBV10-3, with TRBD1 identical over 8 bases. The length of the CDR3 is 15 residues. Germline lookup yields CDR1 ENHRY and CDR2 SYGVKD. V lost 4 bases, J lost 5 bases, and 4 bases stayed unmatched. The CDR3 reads CAISGRGPDNSPLHF. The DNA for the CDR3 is TGTGCCATCAGTGGCAGGGGGCCGGATAATTCACCCCTCCACTTT.

CDR3 sequence: CASSDSAGGNTDTQYF. In DNA, the CDR3 is TGTGCCAGCAGTGACTCGGCTGGGGGCAACACAGATACGCAGTATTTT. J is TRBJ2-3 and V is TRBV6-4, with D perhaps TRBD1 (6 bases). CDR3 size: 16 residues. CDR1 and CDR2 (germline): MRHNA, SNTAGT. V lost 0 bases, J lost 2 bases, and 12 bases lay in between.

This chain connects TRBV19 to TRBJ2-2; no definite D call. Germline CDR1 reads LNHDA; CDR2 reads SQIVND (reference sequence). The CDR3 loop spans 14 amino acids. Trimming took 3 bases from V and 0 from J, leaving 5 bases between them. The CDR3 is CASSITPNTGELFF. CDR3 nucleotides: TGTGCCAGTAGTATTACACCGAACACCGGGGAGCTGTTTTTT.

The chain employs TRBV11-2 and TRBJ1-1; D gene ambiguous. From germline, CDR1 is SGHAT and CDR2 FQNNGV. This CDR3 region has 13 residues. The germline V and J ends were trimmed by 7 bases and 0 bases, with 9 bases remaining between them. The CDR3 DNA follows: TGTGCCAGCATGGCCCTCATGAACACTGAAGCTTTCTTT. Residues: CASMALMNTEAFF.

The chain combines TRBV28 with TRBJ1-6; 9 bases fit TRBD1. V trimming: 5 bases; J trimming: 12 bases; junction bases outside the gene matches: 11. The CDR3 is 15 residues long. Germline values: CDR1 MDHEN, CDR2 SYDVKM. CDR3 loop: CASSPRQGEGRPLHF. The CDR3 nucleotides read TGTGCCAGCAGTCCCCGACAGGGGGAAGGGAGACCCCTCCACTTT. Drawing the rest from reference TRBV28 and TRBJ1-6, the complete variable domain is DVKVTQSSRYLVKRTGEKVFLECVQDMDHENMFWYRQDPGLGLRLIYFSYDVKMKEKGDIPEGYSVSREKKERFSLILESASTNQTSMYLCASSPRQGEGRPLHFGNGTRLTVT.

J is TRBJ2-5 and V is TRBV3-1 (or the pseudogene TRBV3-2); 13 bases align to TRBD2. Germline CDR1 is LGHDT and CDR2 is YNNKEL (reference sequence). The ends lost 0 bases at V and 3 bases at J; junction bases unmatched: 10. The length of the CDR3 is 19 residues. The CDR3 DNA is TGTGCCAGCAGCCAAGATTGGGGCCCACTAGCGGGAGGGGAAGAGACCCAGTACTTC. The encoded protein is CASSQDWGPLAGGEETQYF.

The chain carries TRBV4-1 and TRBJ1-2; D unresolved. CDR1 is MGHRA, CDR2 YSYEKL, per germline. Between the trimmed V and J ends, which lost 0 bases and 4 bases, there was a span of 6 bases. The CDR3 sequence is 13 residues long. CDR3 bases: TGCGCCAGCAGCCAAGATCCCATCTATGGCTACACCTTC. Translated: CASSQDPIYGYTF.

CDR3 protein: CASSPGQAKLLYEQYF. The CDR3 bases are TGTGCCAGCAGTCCGGGACAGGCTAAACTGTTGTACGAGCAGTACTTC. The V call is TRBV28, the J call TRBJ2-7; 8 bases are a match to TRBD1. This CDR3 is built from 16 residues. V shed 5 bases, J shed 4 bases, and the junction held 13 bases outside the gene matches. Germline V gene data show CDR1 as MDHEN and CDR2 as SYDVKM.

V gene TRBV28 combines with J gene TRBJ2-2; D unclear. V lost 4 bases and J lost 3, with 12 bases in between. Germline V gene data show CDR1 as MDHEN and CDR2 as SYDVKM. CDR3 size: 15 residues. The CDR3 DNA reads TGTGCCAGCAGTTATAAGTTAGTCGACACCGGGGAGCTGTTTTTT. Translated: CASSYKLVDTGELFF. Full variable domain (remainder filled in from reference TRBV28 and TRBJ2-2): DVKVTQSSRYLVKRTGEKVFLECVQDMDHENMFWYRQDPGLGLRLIYFSYDVKMKEKGDIPEGYSVSREKKERFSLILESASTNQTSMYLCASSYKLVDTGELFFGEGSRLTVL.

The CDR3 loop reads CASSSQGPYGYTF. The DNA for the CDR3 is TGTGCCAGCAGTTCTCAGGGCCCCTATGGCTACACCTTC. V usage is TRBV28 and J usage is TRBJ1-2; tentatively, D is TRBD1 (5 bases). Trimming took off 4 bases at V and 4 bases at J, with 10 bases between the two ends. CDR3 length: 13 residues. Germline values: CDR1 MDHEN, CDR2 SYDVKM.

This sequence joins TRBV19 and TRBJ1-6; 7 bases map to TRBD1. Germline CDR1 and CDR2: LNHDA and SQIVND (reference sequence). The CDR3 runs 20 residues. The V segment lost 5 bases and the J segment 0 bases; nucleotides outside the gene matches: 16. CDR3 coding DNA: TGTGCCAGTAGTGAATTTGGGACAGCAGGCGCGAGCTCCTATAATTCACCCCTCCACTTT. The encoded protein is CASSEFGTAGASSYNSPLHF.

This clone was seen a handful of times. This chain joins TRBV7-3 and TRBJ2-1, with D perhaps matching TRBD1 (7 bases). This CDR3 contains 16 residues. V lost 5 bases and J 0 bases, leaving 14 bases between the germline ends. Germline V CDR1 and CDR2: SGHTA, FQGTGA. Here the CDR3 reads CASSTGVSGSYNEQFF. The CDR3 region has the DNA TGTGCCAGCAGCACAGGGGTTAGCGGCTCCTACAATGAGCAGTTCTTC.

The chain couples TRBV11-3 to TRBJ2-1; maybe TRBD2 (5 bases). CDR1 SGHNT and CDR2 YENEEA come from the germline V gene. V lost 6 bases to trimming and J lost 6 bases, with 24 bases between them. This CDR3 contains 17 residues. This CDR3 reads CASSSPTGSSYSNEQFF. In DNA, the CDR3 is TGTGCCAGCAGTTCTCCCACGGGATCCAGTTACAGCAATGAGCAGTTCTTC.

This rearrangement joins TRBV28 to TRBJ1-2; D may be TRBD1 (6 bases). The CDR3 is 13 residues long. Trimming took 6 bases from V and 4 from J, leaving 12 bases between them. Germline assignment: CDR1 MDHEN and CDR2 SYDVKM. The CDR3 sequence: CASSPGGLYGYTF. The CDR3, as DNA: TGTGCCAGCAGCCCCGGGGGGCTCTATGGCTACACCTTC.

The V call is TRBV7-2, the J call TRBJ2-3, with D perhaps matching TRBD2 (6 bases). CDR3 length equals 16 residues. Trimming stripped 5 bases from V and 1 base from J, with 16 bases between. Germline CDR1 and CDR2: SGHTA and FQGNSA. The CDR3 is CASSPRRGRGTDTQYF. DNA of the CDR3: TGTGCCAGCAGCCCCCGGAGGGGCAGGGGCACAGATACGCAGTATTTT.

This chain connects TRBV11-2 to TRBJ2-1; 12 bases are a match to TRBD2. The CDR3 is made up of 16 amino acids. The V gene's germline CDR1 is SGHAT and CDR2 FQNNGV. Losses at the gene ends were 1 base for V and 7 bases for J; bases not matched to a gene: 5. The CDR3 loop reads CASSLGLAGATNEQFF. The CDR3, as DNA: TGTGCCAGCAGCTTAGGACTAGCGGGAGCCACGAATGAGCAGTTCTTC.

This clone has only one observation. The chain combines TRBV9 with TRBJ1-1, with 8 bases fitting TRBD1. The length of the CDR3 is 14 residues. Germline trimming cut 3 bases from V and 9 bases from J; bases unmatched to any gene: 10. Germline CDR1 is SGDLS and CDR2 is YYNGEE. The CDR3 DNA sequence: TGTGCCAGCAGCGAGAGTTACAGGGGGAGTAAAGCTTTCTTT. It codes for CASSESYRGSKAFF.

The CDR3 loop is CASSLPEGGYTF. CDR3 sequence (DNA): TGTGCCAGCAGCTTACCTGAGGGTGGCTACACCTTC. This chain links TRBV7-9 with TRBJ1-2; unclear D gene. The CDR3 loop spans 12 amino acids. Germline loops: CDR1 SEHNR, CDR2 FQNEAQ (reference sequence). Trimming stripped 2 bases from V and 7 bases from J, with 8 bases between.

CDR3 sequence: CATSAGGGTEAFF. In DNA form, the CDR3 reads TGTGCCACCAGTGCCGGGGGGGGCACTGAAGCTTTCTTT. The chain uses TRBV24-1 and TRBJ1-1, with a tentative D call TRBD1 (5 bases). Germline V gene lookup returns CDR1 KGHDR and CDR2 SFDVKD. V gave up 5 bases and J gave up 4 bases, with 10 bases separating them. The CDR3 runs to 13 residues.

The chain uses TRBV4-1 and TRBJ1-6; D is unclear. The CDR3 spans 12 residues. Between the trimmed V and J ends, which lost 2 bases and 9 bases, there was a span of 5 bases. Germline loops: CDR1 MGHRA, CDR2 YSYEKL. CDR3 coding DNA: TGCGCCAGCAGCCAATCCCTTTCACCCCTCCACTTT. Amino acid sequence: CASSQSLSPLHF.

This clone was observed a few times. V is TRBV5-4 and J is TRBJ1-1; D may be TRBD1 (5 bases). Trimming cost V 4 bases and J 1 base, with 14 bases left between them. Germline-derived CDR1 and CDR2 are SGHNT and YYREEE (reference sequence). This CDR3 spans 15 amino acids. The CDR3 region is CASSNPPQGNTEAFF. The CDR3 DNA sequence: TGTGCCAGCAGCAACCCACCCCAGGGGAACACTGAAGCTTTCTTT.

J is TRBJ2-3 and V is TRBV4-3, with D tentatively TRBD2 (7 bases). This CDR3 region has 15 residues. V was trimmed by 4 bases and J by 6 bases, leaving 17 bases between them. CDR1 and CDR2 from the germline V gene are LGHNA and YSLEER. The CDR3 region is CASSPSGGGLDTQYF. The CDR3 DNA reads TGCGCCAGCAGCCCCAGTGGGGGGGGGCTGGATACGCAGTATTTT.

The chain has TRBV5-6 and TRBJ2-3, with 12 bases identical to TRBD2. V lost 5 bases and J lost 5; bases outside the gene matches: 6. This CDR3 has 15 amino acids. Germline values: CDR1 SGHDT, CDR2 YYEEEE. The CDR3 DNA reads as TGTGCCAGCAGGACTAGCGGGAGCGGGGGAGATACGCAGTATTTT. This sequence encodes CASRTSGSGGDTQYF.

The CDR3 region has the DNA TGTGCCAGCAGCTTAGGTGTCGCGGCAGGGGGCATTGACACCGGGGAGCTGTTTTTT. Its protein product is CASSLGVAAGGIDTGELFF. The chain employs TRBV7-2 and TRBJ2-2, with 8 bases that match TRBD1. With 1 base clipped from V and 3 bases from J, the junction kept 13 bases outside the gene matches. The V gene's germline CDR1 is SGHTA and CDR2 FQGNSA. This CDR3 is built from 19 residues.

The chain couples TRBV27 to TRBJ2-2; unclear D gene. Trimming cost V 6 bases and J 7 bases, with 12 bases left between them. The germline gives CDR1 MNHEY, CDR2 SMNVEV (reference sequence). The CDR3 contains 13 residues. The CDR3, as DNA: TGTGCCAGCAGCCTCCGAGGCCTCGGGGAGCTGTTTTTT. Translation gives CASSLRGLGELFF.

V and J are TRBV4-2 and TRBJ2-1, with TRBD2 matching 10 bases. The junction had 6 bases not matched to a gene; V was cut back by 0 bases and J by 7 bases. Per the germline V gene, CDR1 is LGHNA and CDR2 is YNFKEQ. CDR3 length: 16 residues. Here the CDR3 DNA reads TGTGCCAGCAGCCAAGATTTTAGCGGGAGGTATAATGAGCAGTTCTTC. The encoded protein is CASSQDFSGRYNEQFF.